This T cell receptor beta chain is from a study of cytomegalovirus exposure and HLA in healthy donors. Overall study: The early release's HLA-typed donors yielded roughly 85 million unique TCRs.

Study observations and caveats: The study reported that TCR beta sequences accurately predicted HLA-A and HLA-B alleles in most subjects.

This clone was observed once. Its antigen remains unidentified. Unmatched junction bases numbered 7, after V lost 4 bases and J lost 5 bases. Per germline, CDR1 KGHSH and CDR2 LQKENI. This CDR3 comprises 14 residues. PCR amplification relied on 60 Vbeta primers (plus 13 Jbeta primers). The protocol was immunoSEQ multiplex PCR, while the TCRdb copy is restricted to in-frame clones and leaves out a portion. This sample has some 200,000 clones; 81% occur once, and the top ten carry 3% to 4.5%. What was sequenced was PBMCs. This receptor was taken from a man aged 50 to 60 in good health and CMV-seronegative. The V gene is TRBV18, the J gene TRBJ2-7; 8 bases fit TRBD1. The CDR3: CASSLGQGGNEQYF. Written as DNA, the CDR3 is TGTGCCAGCTCACTCGGACAGGGCGGCAACGAGCAGTACTTC.